This is a list of T cell receptor beta chains from one sample in a study of blood T cell repertoires in COVID-19. Some clones are missing from TCRdb's copy, which holds only in-frame ones; the method was immunoSEQ multiplex PCR. Of approximately 80,000 clones listed, approximately 83% were seen once; the top ten hold more than 2%. Source material: peripheral blood. All receptors derive from a woman in her 70s with acute or convalescent COVID-19. The CDR3 runs from the conserved cysteine through the conserved F or W. D genes are given only for firm matches. Clone size is stated in some rows and not others, as once, few, many or a class when expanded.

TRBJ1-5 | . | TRBV30 | . | TGTGCCTGGAGCCCTAGTGGACTGTGGCTCAATCAGCCCCAGCATTTT | CAWSPSGLWLNQPQHF
TRBJ1-1 | . | TRBV2 | . | TGTGTCCGACTTCACACCAACACTGAAGCTTTCTTT | CVRLHTNTEAFF
TRBJ1-6 | few | TRBV7-9 | . | TGTGCCAGCAGCCCTCTCCCCGGGTCGAATTCACCCCTCCACTTT | CASSPLPGSNSPLHF
TRBJ2-3 | . | TRBV28 | TRBD1 | TGTGCCAGCAGTTCAACTGGTACCTACAACAGGGGGGCCTTCACAGATACGCAGTATTTT | CASSSTGTYNRGAFTDTQYF
TRBJ1-3 | . | TRBV7-3 | . | TGTGCCAGCAGCTCCACCGGCTCTGGAAACACCATATATTTT | CASSSTGSGNTIYF
TRBJ1-5 | . | TRBV7-8 | . | TGTGCCAGCAGCTTAGCCTGGGGTCCAGGGTACGGCAGCAATCAGCCCCAGCATTTT | CASSLAWGPGYGSNQPQHF
TRBJ1-2 | few | TRBV6-4 | . | TGTGCCAGCAGCAAGGACAGTGGGCTAAACTATGGCTACACCTTC | CASSKDSGLNYGYTF
TRBJ2-3 | . | TRBV29-1 | TRBD2 | TGCAGCGCTAGCGGTTCCACAGATACGCAGTATTTT | CSASGSTDTQYF
TRBJ1-1 | . | TRBV12-3/TRBV12-4 | . | TGTGCCAGCAGTTTGGGCTACACTGAAGCTTTCTTT | CASSLGYTEAFF
TRBJ1-2 | . | TRBV19 | . | TGTGCCAGTACAAACGGCGACTCGGCAGGGATCGGCTATGGCTACACCTTC | CASTNGDSAGIGYGYTF
TRBJ1-3 | . | TRBV19 | . | TGTGCCAGTAGTATAGAGGGGCAAAATACATTCTCTGGAAACACCATATATTTT | CASSIEGQNTFSGNTIYF
TRBJ1-2 | once | TRBV2 | TRBD1 | TGTGCCAGCAGTGCCGAGACAGGGGGCGATGGCTACACCTTC | CASSAETGGDGYTF
TRBJ2-5 | . | TRBV28 | . | TGTGCCAGCAGTTCGGGCAGGGAAGAGACCCAGTACTTC | CASSSGREETQYF
TRBJ2-1 | . | TRBV5-1 | TRBD1 | TGCGCCAGCAGCGCCGGGACAGGGCTTGGCAATGAGCAGTTCTTC | CASSAGTGLGNEQFF
TRBJ1-2 | . | TRBV10-3 | . | TGTGCCATCGCGGGCGCGCTGGGATATGGCTACACCTTC | CAIAGALGYGYTF
TRBJ2-2 | . | TRBV11-2 | TRBD2 | TGTGCCAGCAGCTTTAGCGGGGGTTGGGACACCGGGGAGCTGTTTTTT | CASSFSGGWDTGELFF
TRBJ1-2 | . | TRBV15 | . | TGTGCCACCAGCAGCGACCGGGGCTATGGCTACACCTTC | CATSSDRGYGYTF
TRBJ2-2 | . | TRBV9 | TRBD1 | TGTGCCAGCAGCGTACGTACCGGGACAGCTTTCACCGGGGAGCTGTTTTTT | CASSVRTGTAFTGELFF
TRBJ1-5 | . | TRBV2 | . | TGTGCCAGCAGTGGAGTGAGCAATCAGCCCCAGCATTTT | CASSGVSNQPQHF
TRBJ2-7 | . | TRBV7-8 | TRBD1 | TGTGCCAGCAGCTTGGGACAGGGGTCCTCCTACGAGCAGTACTTC | CASSLGQGSSYEQYF
TRBJ1-1 | . | TRBV7-2 | . | TGTGCCAGCAGCTTAGCCTCCAGTCGCACTGAAGCTTTCTTT | CASSLASSRTEAFF
TRBJ2-1 | . | TRBV6-1 | TRBD2 | TGTGCCAGCAGTGAAGGGGGGGAGGGAGATAAACAGTTCTTC | CASSEGGEGDKQFF
TRBJ1-2 | . | TRBV7-9 | TRBD1 | TGTGCCAGCAGCTTAGCTCAGGGGGATGGCTACACCTTC | CASSLAQGDGYTF
TRBJ2-3 | . | TRBV28 | TRBD2 | TGTGCCAGCAGTTTAGCGGGGGGTTTGGCAGATACGCAGTATTTT | CASSLAGGLADTQYF
TRBJ1-5 | . | TRBV24-1 | . | TGTGCCACCAGTCGTGCAGGGGGCAATCAGCCCCAGCATTTT | CATSRAGGNQPQHF
TRBJ2-2 | . | TRBV19 | TRBD2 | TGTGCCAGTAGTCTCCTAGCGGAGAACACCGGGGAGCTGTTTTTT | CASSLLAENTGELFF